The sequence of this TCR beta chain was determined in a study of cytomegalovirus exposure and HLA in healthy donors. Turning to the study itself: The roughly 660 first-cohort repertoires shared a platform with the 130 or so validation repertoires, as reported in a later analysis. Findings and caveats of the study: The study listed some 160 cytomegalovirus-associated TCR beta chains. Subsequent analysis found a tendency for first-cohort TCR clusters to co-occur within the 90 to 150 validation repertoires. In vitro experiments confirmed that a few CMV-associated chains were specific for CMV antigens.

Repertoires were generated with immunoSEQ multiplex PCR, while TCRdb's copy carries only in-frame clones and drops some. This sample has roughly 80,000 clones; under 95% occur once, and the top ten carry about 2.2%. Germline CDR1 reads SGDLS; CDR2 reads YYNGEE. Trimming cost V 3 bases and J 2 bases, with 4 bases left between them. This CDR3 contains 12 residues. Points on this clone: Its cognate antigen is unknown.

V is TRBV9 and J is TRBJ2-3; no definite D call. This TCR derives from a man aged 25-40 years in good health and CMV-seronegative. Sequencing was carried out using PBMCs. CDR3 residues: CASSANTDTQYF. DNA for the CDR3: TGTGCCAGCAGCGCTAACACAGATACGCAGTATTTT.